The rows below give T cell receptor beta chains drawn from one sample of a study of CD8 T cells in ankylosing spondylitis. In TCRdb, the 5' RACE reads were re-called with MiXCR into one record per CDR3 protein. The sample has about 130,000 distinct CDR3 sequences; 7% are singletons. Material for sequencing was blood, either unsorted or a sorted T cell fraction (not recorded which). The receptor set was obtained from a male donor with ankylosing spondylitis or in good health (not recorded which). Both conserved end residues are trimmed from each CDR3.

V	length	J	CDR3
TRBV20-1	13	TRBJ2-1	SAKSIAYSYNEQF
TRBV7-3	11	TRBJ2-5	ASSLRREETQY
TRBV20-1	12	TRBJ2-5	SAETTGGRETQY
TRBV7-8	12	TRBJ1-4	ASSSQGLNEKLF
TRBV20-1	13	TRBJ1-6	SARMAVTYNSPLH
TRBV5-1	16	TRBJ2-2	ASSPGLAGGPRTGELF
TRBV20-1	12	TRBJ2-1	SAPWDRSYNEQF
TRBV14	12	TRBJ1-2	ASSQVTDYYGYT
TRBV20-1	13	TRBJ2-3	SARAPDRGTDTQY
TRBV7-9	11	TRBJ1-1	ASSLVGLTEAF
TRBV5-5	16	TRBJ1-4	ASSLEDRVLATNEKLF
TRBV18	15	TRBJ1-1	ASSPGQGIRMNTEAF
TRBV27	15	TRBJ2-1	ASSFSTRPTLVTEQF
TRBV28	12	TRBJ2-1	ASSNGHSPGLRF
TRBV6-1	12	TRBJ2-1	ASSIERGSNEQF
TRBV20-1	10	TRBJ1-1	SASRSNTEAF
TRBV20-1	10	TRBJ2-5	SARPLQETQY
TRBV6-1	13	TRBJ2-7	ASRAGTSFSYEQY
TRBV18	16	TRBJ2-6	ASSPPGQSLSGANVLT
TRBV7-2	11	TRBJ2-5	ASSLVERETQY
TRBV13	9	TRBJ1-1	ASSLRNEAF
TRBV5-1	14	TRBJ2-7	ASSLGRGARSYEQY
TRBV20-1	11	TRBJ1-1	SARVQPRTEAF
TRBV28	10	TRBJ2-1	ASSPYGDEQF
TRBV5-1	14	TRBJ2-1	ASSLSLAGVYNEQF
TRBV7-2	12	TRBJ2-7	ASSLVAPSYEQY
TRBV20-1	13	TRBJ2-2	SARPLAGDTGELF
TRBV7-2	12	TRBJ1-1	ASSVDGGNTEAF
TRBV20-1	11	TRBJ2-1	SARQGANNEQF
TRBV29-1	9	TRBJ2-1	SGTRRDEQF
TRBV7-2	12	TRBJ2-7	ASSPQGTTYEQY
TRBV20-1	15	TRBJ2-7	SARPESAPQLSYEQY
TRBV20-1	12	TRBJ2-3	SARVVYPTDTQY
TRBV5-1	11	TRBJ2-5	ASRAYPLETQY
TRBV5-1	12	TRBJ2-1	ASSLVFGAGEQF
TRBV7-2	14	TRBJ2-1	ASSRPPGQDGNEQF
TRBV12-3/TRBV12-4	12	TRBJ1-5	ASSWDRRNQPQH
TRBV10-3	13	TRBJ2-5	AISLGLAGQETQY
TRBV12-3/TRBV12-4	13	TRBJ2-5	ASSFSSGSSETQY
TRBV11-3	12	TRBJ2-3	ASSLGTDTDTQY